The source of this T cell receptor (beta chain) is a study of cytomegalovirus exposure and HLA in healthy donors. Study-level results: The majority of TCR sequences were rare, yet some public TCRs appeared in many donors.

TCRdb's table, derived via immunoSEQ multiplex PCR, lists solely in-frame clones and lacks some. This sample has some 200,000 clones, with approximately 84% found just once. From germline, CDR1 is SGDLS and CDR2 YYNGEE. CDR3 length: 13 residues. The ends were cut back, 3 bases at V and 6 bases at J, with 13 bases in the middle. Turning to this clone: Its antigen is undetermined.

The source of this sequence is a young woman in good health and CMV-seropositive. Material: PBMCs. The chain is built from TRBV9 and TRBJ2-7, with D possibly TRBD1 on 6 matching bases. CDR3 residues: CASSALQGGEQYF. For the CDR3, the DNA is TGTGCCAGCAGCGCTTTACAGGGTGGCGAGCAGTACTTC.